Below, one T cell receptor beta chain is given with its context. As handled by the study authors: Reference gene primer amplification gave estimated nucleated cell counts. Method: immunoSEQ multiplex PCR; TCRdb's copy keeps in-frame clones and lacks some. D and trimming were read from the DNA, whereas the V and J calls and clone size are those reported in that table. The table lists about 26,000 clones, around 65% of them singletons. These data are taken from a study of blood T cell repertoires in COVID-19. Study-level information: There were acute and convalescent COVID-19 samples, and they came from the United States, Italy and Spain.

The CDR3 is made up of 14 amino acids. Trimming removed 5 bases from V and 6 bases from J; junction bases left unmatched: 8. Per germline, CDR1 SGHRS and CDR2 YFSETQ. This chain connects TRBV5-1 to TRBJ2-7; 10 bases fit TRBD1. The TCR originated in a man aged 60 to 75 with active or convalescent COVID-19. Sequenced: peripheral blood. As DNA, the CDR3 is TGCGCCAGCAGGGGCCAGACAGGGGGCTCCGAGCAGTACTTC. Translation: CASRGQTGGSEQYF.